This is a list of T cell receptor beta chains from one sample in a study of blood T cell repertoires in COVID-19. Libraries were prepared by immunoSEQ multiplex PCR; TCRdb keeps only in-frame clonotypes and omits some of them. This table has 200,000 to 250,000 clones, around 90% appearing once. Sequencing used PBMCs or T cells enriched from blood (not recorded which). Every receptor here comes from a woman aged 25 to 39 with acute COVID-19. Both conserved end residues are part of each CDR3. A D gene is named only where the DNA matches it firmly. Clone sizes are given selectively: once, few, many, or a class where the clone is expanded.

D gene,J gene,V gene,clone size,CDR3 protein,CDR3 DNA
TRBD1,TRBJ1-1,TRBV6-5,once,CASRLQGVGAEAFF,TGTGCCAGCAGATTACAGGGGGTAGGGGCTGAAGCTTTCTTT
-,TRBJ1-4,TRBV18,-,CASSQLRREKLFF,TGTGCCAGCTCACAACTACGTAGGGAAAAACTGTTTTTT
TRBD2,TRBJ2-7,TRBV25-1,once,CASGIGGKKGYEQYF,TGTGCCAGCGGAATCGGGGGGAAAAAGGGGTACGAGCAGTACTTC
TRBD1,TRBJ1-2,TRBV7-9,-,CASSLGTGDTFDYGYTF,TGTGCCAGCAGCTTAGGGACAGGAGATACCTTCGACTATGGCTACACCTTC
-,TRBJ1-1,TRBV2,-,CASSLMDSTQAAFF,TGTGCCAGCAGCCTAATGGACAGCACCCAAGCCGCTTTCTTT
-,TRBJ2-7,TRBV7-9,-,CASSLRSESSYEQYF,TGTGCCAGCAGCTTAAGGAGTGAGAGCTCCTACGAGCAGTACTTC
TRBD1,TRBJ1-5,TRBV5-5,-,CASSLTGGYSNQPQHF,TGTGCCAGCAGCTTGACAGGGGGGTATAGCAATCAGCCCCAGCATTTT
-,TRBJ1-6,TRBV19,-,CASRSREGRYNSPLHF,TGTGCCAGTAGATCGAGGGAGGGAAGATATAATTCACCCCTCCACTTT
TRBD1,TRBJ1-2,TRBV27,-,CASSLGQGTYGYTF,TGTGCCAGCAGCCTAGGACAGGGAACCTATGGCTACACCTTC
-,TRBJ1-1,TRBV29-1,-,CSVDRYSTEAFF,TGCAGCGTTGACAGGTACAGCACTGAAGCTTTCTTT
-,TRBJ1-2,TRBV10-3,-,CAIRASRGSNYGYTF,TGTGCCATCAGGGCGAGCCGGGGTTCAAACTATGGCTACACCTTC
-,TRBJ1-2,TRBV28,-,CASRNTGTSNYGYTF,TGTGCCAGCAGGAATACCGGGACATCTAACTATGGCTACACCTTC
TRBD1,TRBJ2-7,TRBV7-9,-,CASSSRDRVDEQYF,TGTGCCAGCAGCTCCCGGGACAGGGTGGATGAGCAGTACTTC
-,TRBJ1-1,TRBV10-1,-,CASTQDISNTEAFF,TGCGCCAGCACCCAGGACATCTCGAACACTGAAGCTTTCTTT
TRBD1,TRBJ2-7,TRBV27,once,CASIRRRGQGFEQYF,TGTGCCAGCATCCGAAGGAGGGGACAGGGGTTCGAGCAGTACTTC
-,TRBJ2-3,TRBV29-1,once,CSVVRGGTDTQYF,TGCAGCGTTGTACGAGGAGGCACAGATACGCAGTATTTT
TRBD2,TRBJ2-5,TRBV7-2,-,CASSQDPLAAALQQETQYF,TGTGCCAGCAGCCAAGACCCCCTAGCGGCTGCTCTACAGCAAGAGACCCAGTACTTC
-,TRBJ2-3,TRBV2,-,CASSSQATETDTQYF,TGTGCCAGCAGCTCCCAGGCGACAGAAACGGATACGCAGTATTTT
-,TRBJ1-2,TRBV14,-,CASSQGVGQYYGYTF,TGTGCCAGCAGCCAAGGGGTTGGGCAGTACTATGGCTACACCTTC
-,TRBJ2-1,TRBV11-3,-,CASSQGLADSYNEQFF,TGTGCCAGCAGCCAGGGGCTAGCGGACTCCTACAATGAGCAGTTCTTC
-,TRBJ1-4,TRBV19,-,CASKSLDRLNEKLFF,TGTGCCAGTAAGTCCCTGGACAGACTTAATGAAAAACTGTTTTTT
-,TRBJ2-2,TRBV5-1,-,CASSFTGSANTGELFF,TGCGCCAGCAGCTTTACCGGGAGCGCGAACACCGGGGAGCTGTTTTTT
TRBD1,TRBJ1-2,TRBV29-1,-,CSGGGQGVNLDYGYTF,TGCAGCGGCGGTGGGCAGGGGGTCAATTTGGACTATGGCTACACCTTC
TRBD2,TRBJ2-7,TRBV15,-,CATSRGGDFYEQYF,TGTGCCACCAGCAGGGGGGGGGACTTCTACGAGCAGTACTTC
TRBD1,TRBJ1-2,TRBV15,-,CATSRGQGGGYTF,TGTGCCACCAGCAGGGGACAGGGAGGTGGCTACACCTTC
TRBD1,TRBJ2-1,TRBV6-5,-,CASSYGDRGNEQFF,TGTGCCAGCAGTTACGGGGACAGGGGCAATGAGCAGTTCTTC
-,TRBJ1-1,TRBV10-3,once,CAISPREGEGEAFF,TGTGCCATCAGTCCCCGGGAGGGGGAGGGCGAAGCTTTCTTT
-,TRBJ1-1,TRBV16,-,CASSLLQGRDTEAFF,TGTGCCAGCAGCCTTTTGCAGGGGCGGGACACTGAAGCTTTCTTT
TRBD1,TRBJ1-1,TRBV27,-,CASSFLGDRGARGAFF,TGTGCCAGCAGTTTCTTGGGGGACAGGGGAGCGAGGGGTGCTTTCTTT
-,TRBJ2-3,TRBV6-7,-,CANPGLRGDTQYF,TGTGCCAACCCGGGCCTCCGAGGGGATACGCAGTATTTT
TRBD2,TRBJ2-7,TRBV7-2,-,CASSLGLAGVSYEQYF,TGTGCCAGCAGCTTGGGACTAGCGGGGGTCTCCTACGAGCAGTACTTC
-,TRBJ2-3,TRBV7-9,-,CASSPGLSTDTQYF,TGTGCCAGCAGCCCGGGACTTAGCACAGATACGCAGTATTTT
TRBD2,TRBJ2-3,TRBV7-2,-,CASSWGTSGVTDTQYF,TGTGCCAGCAGCTGGGGGACTAGCGGGGTCACAGATACGCAGTATTTT
TRBD1,TRBJ1-5,TRBV18,-,CASSPPDREGHQPQHF,TGTGCCAGCTCACCACCGGACAGGGAGGGCCATCAGCCCCAGCATTTT
TRBD1,TRBJ1-6,TRBV5-4,-,CASSRGQDNSPLHF,TGTGCCAGCAGCCGGGGACAGGACAATTCACCCCTCCACTTT
TRBD2,TRBJ2-7,TRBV7-2,-,CASSPLSGGAYEQYF,TGTGCCAGCAGTCCGTTGAGCGGGGGGGCTTACGAGCAGTACTTC
TRBD1,TRBJ2-2,TRBV19,-,CAGHSGQGPPGPGELFF,TGTGCCGGGCACTCGGGACAGGGGCCACCGGGGCCCGGGGAGCTGTTTTTT
-,TRBJ1-5,TRBV6-5,-,CASSLRGSNQPQHF,TGTGCCAGCAGCCTAAGGGGTAGCAATCAGCCCCAGCATTTT
-,TRBJ1-2,TRBV6-5,-,CASSSEEPGVYGYTF,TGTGCCAGCAGTTCCGAAGAGCCGGGGGTTTATGGCTACACCTTC
TRBD1,TRBJ1-1,TRBV7-2,-,CASSLAHRGAFF,TGTGCCAGCAGCTTAGCCCACAGGGGAGCTTTCTTT
TRBD1,TRBJ1-1,TRBV19,-,CASSIGTANTEAFF,TGTGCCAGTAGTATTGGGACAGCGAACACTGAAGCTTTCTTT
-,TRBJ1-2,TRBV6-2/TRBV6-3,-,CASSPQGIYGYTF,TGTGCCAGCAGTCCACAGGGTATTTATGGCTACACCTTC
TRBD1,TRBJ2-5,TRBV5-1,-,CASSSQQGAQETQYF,TGCGCCAGCAGCTCCCAACAGGGGGCTCAAGAGACCCAGTACTTC
TRBD1,TRBJ1-1,TRBV3-1/TRBV3-2,-,CASSLGQYGNTEAFF,TGTGCCAGCAGCCTGGGACAGTATGGTAACACTGAAGCTTTCTTT
-,TRBJ1-2,TRBV5-6,-,CASSLGYSRGYGYTF,TGTGCCAGCAGTTTGGGGTACTCCCGCGGCTATGGCTACACCTTC
-,TRBJ1-6,TRBV7-2,-,CASSSRAFNDNSPLHF,TGTGCCAGCAGCTCCAGGGCATTCAACGATAATTCACCCCTCCACTTT
-,TRBJ1-1,TRBV15,-,CATSRGGTTEAFF,TGTGCCACCAGCAGGGGAGGGACCACTGAAGCTTTCTTT
TRBD1,TRBJ1-1,TRBV5-1,-,CASSLMTGLMNTEAFF,TGCGCCAGCAGCCTCATGACAGGGCTCATGAACACTGAAGCTTTCTTT